The 12 T cell receptor beta chains below come from one sample, sequenced in a study of memory CD4+ T cells and cytomegalovirus serostatus. The sort gate was single viable CD3+CD4+CD8-CD45RO+ cells for memory CD4+ T cells. This table comes from immunoSEQ multiplex PCR, and its TCRdb copy is limited to in-frame clones, with some not included. The sample gives tens of thousands of clones, over 70% of which show up once; around 0.6% is in the top ten. Sequencing input: memory CD4+ T cells from blood. The origin of the receptors is an adult in good health and CMV-seronegative.

This CDR3 reads CSATSGQQFF. CDR3 DNA sequence: TGCAGCGCCACTAGCGGACAGCAGTTCTTC. The chain has TRBV29-1 and TRBJ2-1; 8 bases match TRBD2. This CDR3 comprises 10 residues. CDR1 and CDR2 from the germline V gene are SQVTM and ANQGSEA. The V gene end was trimmed by 7 bases and the J gene end by 11 bases; junction bases not matched to a gene: 4.

The chain is built from TRBV4-1 and TRBJ2-3, with TRBD2 matching over 8 bases. CDR3 length equals 16 residues. V shed 0 bases and J 5 bases; nucleotides not matched to a gene: 7. From germline, CDR1 is MGHRA and CDR2 YSYEKL. CDR3 in amino acids: CASSQDLRGGGDTQYF. CDR3 DNA sequence: TGCGCCAGCAGCCAAGATCTTCGGGGGGGCGGAGATACGCAGTATTTT.

The J gene is TRBJ2-1, the V gene TRBV5-1, with 7 bases aligning to TRBD1. Trimming removed 6 bases from V and 7 bases from J; junction bases left unmatched: 13. The CDR3 is 15 amino acids. The germline gives CDR1 SGHRS, CDR2 YFSETQ. CDR3 DNA sequence: TGCGCCAGCATCTTTGACAGGGCCCCTACGAATGAGCAGTTCTTC. Protein: CASIFDRAPTNEQFF.

The V call is TRBV7-2, the J call TRBJ1-1, with 12 bases fitting TRBD1. There are 15 residues in the CDR3. The J segment lost 12 bases and the V segment lost 4 bases, leaving 12 bases of the junction unmatched. In germline, CDR1 is SGHTA, CDR2 FQGNSA. The CDR3 is CASSSLAGTGGESFF. As DNA, the CDR3 is TGTGCCAGCAGCTCGCTCGCAGGGACAGGGGGCGAATCTTTCTTT. Supplemented by reference TRBV7-2 and TRBJ1-1, the full variable domain reads GAGVSQSPSNKVTEKGKDVELRCDPISGHTALYWYRQSLGQGLEFLIYFQGNSAPDKSGLPSDRFSAERTGGSVSTLTIQRTQQEDSAVYLCASSSLAGTGGESFFGQGTRLTVV.

The chain couples TRBV6-1 to TRBJ1-6; no clear D. CDR3 size: 14 residues. V was pared by 2 bases and J by 6 bases, with 8 bases between. CDR1 is MNHNS, CDR2 SASEGT, per germline. The CDR3 loop reads CASSELQTNSPLHF. In DNA form, the CDR3 reads TGTGCCAGCAGTGAACTACAGACTAATTCACCCCTCCACTTT.

The chain uses TRBV2 and TRBJ1-5, with D possibly being TRBD1 (6 bases). The CDR3 totals 15 residues. Germline assignment: CDR1 SNHLY and CDR2 FYNNEI. The V and J ends lost 6 bases and 4 bases respectively, with 16 bases between them. The CDR3 protein is CASSLRGGFNQPQHF. The CDR3 DNA is TGTGCCAGCAGCCTCAGGGGCGGATTTAATCAGCCCCAGCATTTT.

This chain links TRBV6-5 with TRBJ2-1, with 10 bases lining up with TRBD2. V shed 6 bases, J shed 9 bases, and the junction held 11 bases outside the gene matches. CDR3 length: 15 amino acids. CDR1 is MNHEY, CDR2 SVGAGI, per germline. The CDR3 DNA sequence: TGTGCCAGCAGCCTATTAGCGGGGGGCCGGGGTGAGCAGTTCTTC. Amino acids: CASSLLAGGRGEQFF.

The chain employs TRBV9 and TRBJ2-2; a possible D gene is TRBD1 (5 bases). CDR3 length: 15 residues. Germline loops: CDR1 SGDLS, CDR2 YYNGEE. V was cut by 0 bases and J by 5 bases, with 11 bases left in between. The CDR3 region has the DNA TGTGCCAGCAGCGTAGAGGGTTCAGGGACCGGGGAGCTGTTTTTT. Its protein product is CASSVEGSGTGELFF.

The chain employs TRBV2 and TRBJ2-7; 14 bases fit TRBD2. CDR3 length: 17 amino acids. CDR1 is SNHLY, CDR2 FYNNEI, per germline. V was pared by 8 bases and J by 1 base, with 10 bases of the junction left unmatched. In DNA form, the CDR3 reads TGTGCCAGCGGATCCGGGACTAGCGGGGGCCGTTCCTACGAGCAGTACTTC. It codes for CASGSGTSGGRSYEQYF.

This clone is termed medium-sized. The chain links TRBV2 to TRBJ1-6; TRBD1 might be the D (5 bases). The germline V gene has CDR1 SNHLY and CDR2 FYNNEI. The CDR3 has 14 residues. Trimming removed 4 bases from V and 9 bases from J, with 13 bases in between. For the CDR3, the DNA is TGTGCCAGCAGTGGGGGCCCAACTAGTTCACCCCTCCACTTT. Its translation: CASSGGPTSSPLHF. The full variable domain, with the rest looked up from reference TRBV2 and TRBJ1-6, is EPEVTQTPSHQVTQMGQEVILRCVPISNHLYFYWYRQILGQKVEFLVSFYNNEISEKSEIFDDQFSVERPDGSNFTLKIRSTKLEDSAMYFCASSGGPTSSPLHFGNGTRLTVT.

As concerns this clone: A read error may explain this, as a much larger clone is one base away. The V call is TRBV5-4, the J call TRBJ1-4; 7 nucleotides align to TRBD1. Germline V gene sequence: CDR1 SGHNT, CDR2 YYREEE (reference sequence). This CDR3 spans 14 amino acids. The CDR3 nucleotides read TGTGCCGGCAGCCGAAGACAGGGTAATGAAAAACTGTTTTTT. Its protein is CAGSRRQGNEKLFF.

V is TRBV7-8 and J is TRBJ1-6; D gene uncertain. The CDR3 has 15 residues. Germline lookup yields CDR1 SGHVS and CDR2 FQNEAQ. Trimming left V 2 bases short and J 8 bases short, with 13 bases between. CDR3 sequence reads: CASSLREGKDSPLHF. In DNA, the CDR3 is TGTGCCAGCAGCTTACGTGAGGGAAAAGATTCACCCCTCCACTTT.